The rows below give T cell receptor beta chains drawn from one sample of a study of CD8 T cells in Susac syndrome. TCRdb itself ran the immunoSEQ multiplex PCR reads through MiXCR, one entry per CDR3 protein. The sample yields under 95,000 distinct CDR3 sequences, 95% seen once. Sequenced input: CD8+ T cells from PBMCs. The receptors originated from a human donor with Susac syndrome. Both conserved end residues are part of each CDR3. The order of the fields is CDR3 protein, CDR3 DNA, CDR3 length, clone size, V gene, J gene, D gene. D genes are given only for firm matches. Expanded clones get a size class; other rows say once, few or many, or leave the size out.

CDR3aa: CASSVGPGTNNEKLFF
CDR3nt: TGTGCCAGCAGCGTAGGTCCCGGGACCAACAATGAAAAACTGTTTTTT
len: 16
abundance: .
v_gene: TRBV9
j_gene: TRBJ1-4
d_gene: .

CDR3aa: CASSQVGLYEQYF
CDR3nt: TGTGCCAGCAGCCAAGTGGGTCTCTACGAGCAGTACTTC
len: 13
abundance: .
v_gene: TRBV14
j_gene: TRBJ2-7
d_gene: .

CDR3aa: CASRARGAGANVLTF
CDR3nt: TGTGCCAGCAGAGCTCGTGGGGCTGGGGCCAACGTCCTGACTTTC
len: 15
abundance: .
v_gene: TRBV2
j_gene: TRBJ2-6
d_gene: .

CDR3aa: CASSPPGLAPNEQFF
CDR3nt: TGTGCCAGTAGTCCCCCGGGACTAGCGCCCAATGAGCAGTTCTTC
len: 15
abundance: .
v_gene: TRBV19
j_gene: TRBJ2-1
d_gene: TRBD2

CDR3aa: CASSRLAGGPGDEQFF
CDR3nt: TGTGCCAGCAGCCGACTAGCGGGAGGGCCTGGGGATGAGCAGTTCTTC
len: 16
abundance: .
v_gene: TRBV14
j_gene: TRBJ2-1
d_gene: TRBD2

CDR3aa: CSARVGFMNTEAFF
CDR3nt: TGCAGTGCTAGAGTTGGCTTCATGAACACTGAAGCTTTCTTT
len: 14
abundance: .
v_gene: TRBV20-1
j_gene: TRBJ1-1
d_gene: .

CDR3aa: CASSLVLAGGPVFF
CDR3nt: TGTGCCAGCAGCTTAGTTTTAGCGGGAGGCCCGGTGTTCTTC
len: 14
abundance: once
v_gene: TRBV7-6
j_gene: TRBJ2-1
d_gene: TRBD2

CDR3aa: CASSGSPGEGRDTQYF
CDR3nt: TGTGCCAGCAGTGGCTCCCCGGGGGAGGGGAGAGATACGCAGTATTTT
len: 16
abundance: .
v_gene: TRBV6-4
j_gene: TRBJ2-3
d_gene: TRBD2

CDR3aa: CASSPDGSFTDTQYF
CDR3nt: TGCGCCAGCAGCCCAGATGGGAGTTTCACAGATACGCAGTATTTT
len: 15
abundance: .
v_gene: TRBV5-1
j_gene: TRBJ2-3
d_gene: .

CDR3aa: CASSPGVSDTQYF
CDR3nt: TGTGCCAGCAGCCCCGGGGTTTCAGATACGCAGTATTTT
len: 13
abundance: .
v_gene: TRBV7-3
j_gene: TRBJ2-3
d_gene: .

CDR3aa: CSASWDRGAEAFF
CDR3nt: TGCAGTGCTAGTTGGGACAGAGGGGCTGAAGCTTTCTTT
len: 13
abundance: .
v_gene: TRBV20-1
j_gene: TRBJ1-1
d_gene: TRBD1

CDR3aa: CASSGSRTYQETQYF
CDR3nt: TGTGCCAGCAGCGGAAGTCGAACGTACCAAGAGACCCAGTACTTC
len: 15
abundance: once
v_gene: TRBV9
j_gene: TRBJ2-5
d_gene: .

CDR3aa: CASSDLSGGYNEQFF
CDR3nt: TGTGCCAGCAGTGATTTAAGCGGGGGGTACAATGAGCAGTTCTTC
len: 15
abundance: .
v_gene: TRBV2
j_gene: TRBJ2-1
d_gene: TRBD2

CDR3aa: CASSASGQGARQPQHF
CDR3nt: TGTGCCAGCAGTGCCTCGGGACAGGGGGCGCGGCAGCCCCAGCATTTT
len: 16
abundance: .
v_gene: TRBV2
j_gene: TRBJ1-5
d_gene: TRBD1

CDR3aa: CASSVHLRDSSYEQYF
CDR3nt: TGTGCCAGCAGTGTACACCTCCGGGACAGCTCCTACGAGCAGTACTTC
len: 16
abundance: once
v_gene: TRBV25-1
j_gene: TRBJ2-7
d_gene: TRBD1

CDR3aa: CSVIPYGSNYEQYF
CDR3nt: TGCAGCGTGATACCATATGGATCGAACTACGAGCAGTACTTC
len: 14
abundance: .
v_gene: TRBV29-1
j_gene: TRBJ2-7
d_gene: .

CDR3aa: CASSSSTAETQYF
CDR3nt: TGTGCCAGCAGCTCCTCCACGGCGGAGACCCAGTACTTC
len: 13
abundance: .
v_gene: TRBV7-9
j_gene: TRBJ2-5
d_gene: .

CDR3aa: CSATDYNEQFF
CDR3nt: TGCAGTGCTACCGACTACAATGAGCAGTTCTTC
len: 11
abundance: .
v_gene: TRBV20-1
j_gene: TRBJ2-1
d_gene: .

CDR3aa: CASTGTSRTEAFF
CDR3nt: TGTGCCAGCACTGGGACAAGCCGGACTGAAGCTTTCTTT
len: 13
abundance: .
v_gene: TRBV6-5
j_gene: TRBJ1-1
d_gene: .

CDR3aa: CASSPWNLGGYTF
CDR3nt: TGTGCCAGTAGTCCCTGGAACTTGGGTGGCTACACCTTC
len: 13
abundance: .
v_gene: TRBV19
j_gene: TRBJ1-2
d_gene: .

CDR3aa: CAISESVAEQFF
CDR3nt: TGTGCCATCAGTGAGTCGGTAGCTGAGCAGTTCTTC
len: 12
abundance: .
v_gene: TRBV10-3
j_gene: TRBJ2-1
d_gene: .

CDR3aa: CASSVGSGPSYEQYF
CDR3nt: TGTGCCAGCAGTGTCGGAAGCGGACCCTCCTACGAGCAGTACTTC
len: 15
abundance: .
v_gene: TRBV25-1
j_gene: TRBJ2-7
d_gene: .

CDR3aa: CASSPGTTNYGYTF
CDR3nt: TGTGCCAGCAGCCCCGGGACAACCAACTATGGCTACACCTTC
len: 14
abundance: .
v_gene: TRBV14
j_gene: TRBJ1-2
d_gene: .

CDR3aa: CSARGGQGSSDTQYF
CDR3nt: TGCAGTGCTAGAGGTGGACAGGGTTCTTCAGATACGCAGTATTTT
len: 15
abundance: .
v_gene: TRBV20-1
j_gene: TRBJ2-3
d_gene: TRBD1

CDR3aa: CSARGEVAETQYF
CDR3nt: TGCAGTGCTAGAGGGGAGGTTGCGGAGACCCAGTACTTC
len: 13
abundance: .
v_gene: TRBV20-1
j_gene: TRBJ2-5
d_gene: .

CDR3aa: CASSLVVASGETQYF
CDR3nt: TGTGCCAGCAGCTTGGTGGTGGCGTCCGGGGAGACCCAGTACTTC
len: 15
abundance: .
v_gene: TRBV7-2
j_gene: TRBJ2-5
d_gene: .

CDR3aa: CASSLSRHVSYEQYF
CDR3nt: TGTGCCAGCAGCCTCTCCAGACACGTCTCCTACGAGCAGTACTTC
len: 15
abundance: .
v_gene: TRBV28
j_gene: TRBJ2-7
d_gene: .

CDR3aa: CSARGDLDEQFF
CDR3nt: TGCAGTGCTAGGGGGGATTTGGATGAGCAGTTCTTC
len: 12
abundance: .
v_gene: TRBV20-1
j_gene: TRBJ2-1
d_gene: .